The 14 T cell receptor beta chains given below trace back to one sample, sequenced in a study of control samples from healthy donors and cancer patients. Assay: immunoSEQ multiplex PCR; the TCRdb copy retains only in-frame clones and omits some. The data contain about 120,000 clones, 80% to 95% of them singletons. Sequencing was carried out using PBMCs. All receptors come from an older man with head and neck cancer.

This sequence joins TRBV28 and TRBJ1-6; perhaps TRBD1 as D (6 bases). With 6 bases removed from V and 10 bases from J, the gap between germline ends came to 19 bases. The CDR3 extends over 15 amino acids. Germline values: CDR1 MDHEN, CDR2 SYDVKM. Here the CDR3 DNA reads TGTGCCAGCAGAACACTCACAGGGTCGGGATCACCCCTCCACTTT. This encodes CASRTLTGSGSPLHF.

This clone was found a few times. The chain carries TRBV10-3 and TRBJ2-7; 10 bases match TRBD1. The CDR3 has 14 amino acids. With V trimmed by 11 bases and J by 2 bases, 9 bases remained unmatched. Per germline, CDR1 ENHRY and CDR2 SYGVKD. CDR3 loop: CAAGQGGNTYEQYF. CDR3 bases: TGTGCCGCCGGACAGGGGGGAAACACCTACGAGCAGTACTTC.

V is TRBV6-5 and J is TRBJ2-7; D might be TRBD2 (5 bases). Germline loops: CDR1 MNHEY, CDR2 SVGAGI. The CDR3 totals 13 residues. Trimming took off 7 bases at V and 0 bases at J, with 10 bases between the two ends. The DNA for the CDR3 is TGTGCCAGCACCACACGGGACTCCTACGAGCAGTACTTC. It specifies CASTTRDSYEQYF.

The chain uses TRBV7-2 and TRBJ2-1; 13 nucleotides match TRBD2. The CDR3 length is 15 residues. V lost 5 bases to trimming and J lost 4 bases; unmatched junction nucleotides: 2. Looked up from germline, CDR1 is SGHTA and CDR2 is FQGNSA. CDR3 in amino acids: CASSLTSGGYNEQFF. The CDR3 bases are TGTGCCAGCAGCCTGACTAGCGGGGGGTACAATGAGCAGTTCTTC.

This clone was recorded only once. The V gene is TRBV19, the J gene TRBJ2-1, with D possibly TRBD2 on 6 matching bases. The CDR3 runs to 16 residues. Trimming cost V 7 bases and J 0 bases, with 16 bases left between them. Germline CDR1 and CDR2: LNHDA and SQIVND (reference sequence). CDR3 region: CASTPLGGSSYNEQFF. The DNA of the CDR3 is TGTGCCAGTACGCCCCTTGGGGGGAGCTCCTACAATGAGCAGTTCTTC.

The chain has TRBV11-2 and TRBJ2-1; the D is unclear. Germline V gives CDR1 SGHAT, CDR2 FQNNGV. Trimming pared 3 bases from V and 8 bases from J, leaving 8 bases between. The CDR3 covers 12 residues. CDR3 nucleotide sequence: TGTGCCAGCAGCTTCGCTACGGATGAGCAGTTCTTC. Amino acid sequence: CASSFATDEQFF.

A single count supports this clone. This chain joins TRBV18 and TRBJ2-7; possible D gene TRBD2, 6 bases. This CDR3 is 16 amino acids long. V lost 2 bases to trimming and J lost 3 bases, with 17 bases between them. Germline loops: CDR1 KGHSH, CDR2 LQKENI. CDR3 loop: CASSPDGHRRDYEQYF. For the CDR3, the DNA is TGTGCCAGCTCACCAGACGGACATAGGAGGGACTACGAGCAGTACTTC.

The V call is TRBV30, the J call TRBJ2-7; D gene unclear. V lost 1 base, J lost 3 bases, and 4 bases lay in between. The CDR3 covers 11 residues. Germline CDR1 reads GTSNPN; CDR2 reads SVGIG (reference sequence). CDR3 bases: TGTGCCTGGAGTGGGAACTACGAGCAGTACTTC. It translates to CAWSGNYEQYF.

DNA for the CDR3: TGTGCCAGCTCATTGGACAGGGCGGGCACCGGGGAGCTGTTTTTT. It codes for CASSLDRAGTGELFF. The chain combines TRBV18 with TRBJ2-2, with TRBD1 matching over 8 bases. Germline assignment: CDR1 KGHSH and CDR2 LQKENI. The CDR3 extends over 15 amino acids. With V trimmed by 5 bases and J by 4 bases, 6 bases remained unmatched.

This clone was found a few times. The V and J genes are TRBV19 and TRBJ2-3; TRBD2 matches 7 bases. This CDR3 region has 15 residues. The J segment lost 3 bases and the V segment lost 3 bases, leaving 6 bases of the junction unmatched. CDR1 and CDR2 (germline): LNHDA, SQIVND (reference sequence). CDR3 nucleotide sequence: TGTGCCAGTAGTATTGGAGGGAGGGTGACAGATACGCAGTATTTT. Its protein is CASSIGGRVTDTQYF. Full variable domain (rest looked up from reference TRBV19 and TRBJ2-3): DGGITQSPKYLFRKEGQNVTLSCEQNLNHDAMYWYRQDPGQGLRLIYYSQIVNDFQKGDIAEGYSVSREKKESFPLTVTSAQKNPTAFYLCASSIGGRVTDTQYFGPGTRLTVL.

This chain uses TRBV7-9 with TRBJ2-7, with D tentatively TRBD2 (5 bases). CDR1 and CDR2 from the germline V gene are SEHNR and FQNEAQ (reference sequence). Between the trimmed V and J ends, which lost 5 bases and 9 bases, there was a span of 17 bases. The CDR3 is 13 residues long. The CDR3 reads CASSPPGSDLQYF. The CDR3 DNA follows: TGTGCCAGCAGCCCCCCCGGCTCGGACTTGCAGTACTTC.

The chain uses TRBV24-1 and TRBJ2-3; 11 nucleotides agree with TRBD2. The junction had 4 bases not matched to a gene; V was cut back by 4 bases and J by 2 bases. This CDR3 spans 16 amino acids. CDR1 is KGHDR, CDR2 SFDVKD, per germline. The CDR3 bases are TGTGCCACCAGTGACTCACTAGCGGGGGACACAGATACGCAGTATTTT. Its translation is CATSDSLAGDTDTQYF.

J is TRBJ1-1 and V is TRBV6-2 or TRBV6-3; no definite D call. V was shortened by 0 bases and J by 2 bases, with 10 bases between the two germline ends. Germline CDR1 reads MNHEY; CDR2 reads SVGEGT. The CDR3 totals 15 residues. The CDR3, as DNA: TGTGCCAGCAGTTACTCTCGGACGGCCAACACTGAAGCTTTCTTT. It is translated as CASSYSRTANTEAFF.

The chain has TRBV4-1 and TRBJ2-2, with TRBD1 matching 9 bases. Germline V CDR1 and CDR2: MGHRA, YSYEKL. With 1 base clipped from V and 9 bases from J, the junction kept 6 bases outside the gene matches. There are 15 residues in the CDR3. The CDR3 sequence is CASSQGPGQGRELFF. In nucleotides, the CDR3 is TGCGCCAGCAGCCAAGGACCGGGACAGGGCCGGGAGCTGTTTTTT.